Each of the 8 T cell receptor beta chains below was sequenced from the same sample in a study of blood T cell repertoires in COVID-19. Clones were read by immunoSEQ multiplex PCR, and TCRdb kept only the in-frame ones, dropping some. The sample contains about 130,000 clones, around 89% of which appear only once. Input material: peripheral blood. All receptors come from a man between 60 and 70 years old with active or convalescent COVID-19.

The chain is built from TRBV5-8 and TRBJ1-2; D remains ambiguous. This CDR3 spans 15 amino acids. CDR1 is SGHTS and CDR2 is YDEGEE in the germline V gene. V lost 0 bases and J lost 6, with 15 bases in between. The CDR3 DNA follows: TGTGCCAGCAGCTTGGCCTGGTGGACTCCGGATGGCTACACCTTC. As protein: CASSLAWWTPDGYTF.

This clone was picked up one time. The chain couples TRBV7-3 to TRBJ2-7; 10 bases are shared with TRBD1. This CDR3 comprises 15 residues. CDR1 is SGHTA, CDR2 FQGTGA, per germline. Trimming cost V 2 bases and J 6 bases; bases outside gene matches: 7. The CDR3 loop reads CASSLYNGQGVEQYF. CDR3 DNA sequence: TGTGCCAGCAGCTTATACAACGGACAGGGGGTCGAGCAGTACTTC.

This chain joins TRBV7-8 and TRBJ2-1; TRBD2 agrees at 9 bases. The V and J ends lost 7 bases and 9 bases, in that order; junction bases with no gene match: 10. The length of the CDR3 is 14 residues. Germline V gives CDR1 SGHVS, CDR2 FQNEAQ. CDR3 DNA: TGTGCCAGCAAGGAAGGCGGGAGGGTGAGTGAGCAGTTCTTC. This sequence encodes CASKEGGRVSEQFF. Full variable domain (outside the CDR3, taken from reference TRBV7-8 and TRBJ2-1): GAGVSQSPRYKVAKRGQDVALRCDPISGHVSLFWYQQALGQGPEFLTYFQNEAQLDKSGLPSDRFFAERPEGSVSTLKIQRTQQEDSAVYLCASKEGGRVSEQFFGPGTRLTVL.

This chain links TRBV19 with TRBJ2-2, with 8 bases that match TRBD1. V shed 10 bases and J 6 bases; nucleotides not matched to a gene: 10. CDR3 size: 14 residues. The V gene's germline CDR1 is LNHDA and CDR2 SQIVND (reference sequence). The CDR3 spells CAMQGAPVPGELFF. CDR3 coding DNA: TGTGCCATGCAGGGGGCGCCGGTTCCCGGGGAGCTGTTTTTT. The variable domain in full, with the rest retrieved from reference TRBV19 and TRBJ2-2, is DGGITQSPKYLFRKEGQNVTLSCEQNLNHDAMYWYRQDPGQGLRLIYYSQIVNDFQKGDIAEGYSVSREKKESFPLTVTSAQKNPTAFYLCAMQGAPVPGELFFGEGSRLTVL.

This chain links TRBV19 with TRBJ1-2, with D hard to call. CDR3 length: 12 residues. Germline V CDR1 and CDR2: LNHDA, SQIVND (reference sequence). V gave up 3 bases and J gave up 4 bases, with 6 bases separating them. Written as DNA, the CDR3 is TGTGCCAGTAGTATGGCCAGCTATGGCTACACCTTC. This encodes CASSMASYGYTF. Supplemented by reference TRBV19 and TRBJ1-2, the full variable domain reads DGGITQSPKYLFRKEGQNVTLSCEQNLNHDAMYWYRQDPGQGLRLIYYSQIVNDFQKGDIAEGYSVSREKKESFPLTVTSAQKNPTAFYLCASSMASYGYTFGSGTRLTVV.

The genes are TRBV30 and TRBJ2-7, with TRBD2 identical over 9 bases. Germline values: CDR1 GTSNPN, CDR2 SVGIG (reference sequence). The CDR3 covers 13 residues. The V gene end was trimmed by 4 bases and the J gene end by 4 bases; junction bases not matched to a gene: 5. This CDR3 reads CAWTRGLAYEQYF. The CDR3, as DNA: TGTGCCTGGACCCGGGGACTAGCATACGAGCAGTACTTC.

The chain carries TRBV7-2 and TRBJ2-5, with a weak D call TRBD2 (5 bases). The germline V and J ends were trimmed by 0 bases and 5 bases, with 13 bases remaining between them. The CDR3 runs 15 residues. Germline lookup yields CDR1 SGHTA and CDR2 FQGNSA. CDR3 sequence reads: CASSLAFRDWETQYF. The CDR3 DNA sequence: TGTGCCAGCAGCTTAGCGTTTCGGGATTGGGAGACCCAGTACTTC.

The rearrangement joins TRBV27 to TRBJ1-5; TRBD1 might be the D (6 bases). Germline V CDR1 and CDR2: MNHEY, SMNVEV (reference sequence). V was trimmed by 3 bases and J by 7 bases, leaving 13 bases between them. The CDR3 extends over 14 amino acids. CDR3 amino acids: CASSFGQTGQPQHF. Here the CDR3 DNA reads TGTGCCAGCAGTTTTGGACAGACGGGGCAGCCCCAGCATTTT.